This TCR beta chain was documented in a study of cytomegalovirus exposure and HLA in healthy donors. This CDR3 is built from 17 residues. Unmatched junction bases numbered 10, after V lost 0 bases and J lost 9 bases. Germline V lookup: CDR1 SNHLY, CDR2 FYNNEI. TCRdb's copy holds only in-frame clones and misses some; the assay was immunoSEQ multiplex PCR. The repertoire holds 100,000 to 150,000 clones, with over 90% as singletons. Material for sequencing was PBMCs. The chain combines TRBV2 with TRBJ2-1, with 11 bases fitting TRBD2. This clonotype originated in a woman under 30 in good health and CMV-seronegative. Here the CDR3 DNA reads TGTGCCAGCAGTGAAGCCATGACTAGCGGGGTGGTAGGTGAGCAGTTCTTC. Translating gives CASSEAMTSGVVGEQFF.